The 21 T cell receptor beta chains below all came from one sample that was sequenced in a study of cytomegalovirus exposure and HLA in healthy donors. The PCR ran on 60 Vbeta and 13 Jbeta primers. Sequencing was performed with immunoSEQ multiplex PCR; in TCRdb, only in-frame clones are kept and a portion is missing. The sample yields under 150,000 clones, around 60% seen once. Source material: PBMCs. The receptor source for this set is a middle-aged man in good health and CMV-seropositive.

The chain has TRBV15 and TRBJ2-7; 7 bases fit TRBD1. Germline loops: CDR1 LNHNV, CDR2 YYDKDF (reference sequence). V dropped 1 base and J dropped 3; count of bases not matched to a gene: 6. The CDR3 sequence is 15 residues long. Here the CDR3 reads CATSRASTGNYEQYF. CDR3 bases: TGTGCCACCAGCAGAGCCTCGACAGGGAACTACGAGCAGTACTTC.

This chain connects TRBV5-1 to TRBJ2-5; D is undetermined. Germline CDR1 SGHRS, CDR2 YFSETQ. With 0 bases removed from V and 5 bases from J, the gap between germline ends came to 14 bases. This CDR3 has 15 residues. The CDR3 DNA is TGCGCCAGCAGCTTGGCCAACGCACAGTATGAGACCCAGTACTTC. Amino acid sequence: CASSLANAQYETQYF. Looking up the rest from reference TRBV5-1 and TRBJ2-5 gives the full variable domain: KAGVTQTPRYLIKTRGQQVTLSCSPISGHRSVSWYQQTPGQGLQFLFEYFSETQRNKGNFPGRFSGRQFSNSRSEMNVSTLELGDSALYLCASSLANAQYETQYFGPGTRLLVL.

The gene calls are TRBV18 and TRBJ1-6, with 9 bases matching TRBD1. This CDR3 comprises 15 residues. CDR1 and CDR2 (germline): KGHSH, LQKENI. Unmatched junction bases numbered 7, after V lost 6 bases and J lost 7 bases. The CDR3 region is CASSPYRGQNSPLHF. DNA for the CDR3: TGTGCCAGCTCGCCTTACAGGGGGCAAAATTCACCCCTCCACTTT.

This chain joins TRBV2 and TRBJ1-6; D gene unclear. Germline assignment: CDR1 SNHLY and CDR2 FYNNEI. The CDR3 consists of 15 residues. The germline V and J ends were trimmed by 9 bases and 4 bases, with 16 bases remaining between them. The CDR3 coding sequence is TGTGCCAGTAATGATGCGGAGATTTATAATTCACCCCTCCACTTT. Its protein is CASNDAEIYNSPLHF.

The chain employs TRBV7-9 and TRBJ2-3; TRBD1 matches at 10 bases. Germline-derived CDR1 and CDR2 are SEHNR and FQNEAQ (reference sequence). The trim removed 4 bases at V and 1 base at J, leaving 8 bases unmatched. The CDR3 loop spans 17 amino acids. The CDR3 loop is CASSSGTGTGGTDTQYF. As DNA, the CDR3 is TGTGCCAGCAGCTCCGGGACCGGGACAGGGGGCACAGATACGCAGTATTTT.

CDR3 region: CASGETSRPDTQYF. The CDR3 nucleotides are TGTGCCAGTGGGGAAACTAGCCGCCCAGATACGCAGTATTTT. The chain combines TRBV19 with TRBJ2-3, with D possibly TRBD2 on 6 matching bases. V lost 8 bases and J 4 bases, leaving 16 bases between the germline ends. This CDR3 has 14 amino acids. Per germline, CDR1 LNHDA and CDR2 SQIVND (reference sequence).

This chain joins TRBV2 and TRBJ1-4; D is possibly TRBD1 (5 bases). This CDR3 spans 14 amino acids. Trimming stripped 4 bases from V and 8 bases from J, with 14 bases between. Germline values: CDR1 SNHLY, CDR2 FYNNEI. As DNA, the CDR3 is TGTGCCAGCAGTGGAACCGGGACTGCAGAAAAACTGTTTTTT. Translation: CASSGTGTAEKLFF.

This clone was picked up a small number of times. The rearrangement links TRBV5-4 to TRBJ1-1; possible D gene TRBD1, 6 bases. The CDR3 covers 16 residues. The V and J ends lost 3 bases and 1 base respectively, with 16 bases between them. Germline V gives CDR1 SGHNT, CDR2 YYREEE (reference sequence). The DNA for the CDR3 is TGTGCCAGCAGCTCGGCTGGTCGGGGGGCGAACACTGAAGCTTTCTTT. This codes for CASSSAGRGANTEAFF.

This clone was counted a few times. The chain links TRBV5-1 to TRBJ2-3; 7 nucleotides agree with TRBD1. The CDR3 covers 14 residues. J gave up 3 bases and V 4 bases, and 5 bases lay outside the gene matches. Germline V gene sequence: CDR1 SGHRS, CDR2 YFSETQ. As DNA, the CDR3 is TGCGCCAGCAGCCCGGGACAGAAGACAGATACGCAGTATTTT. It encodes CASSPGQKTDTQYF.

The rearrangement uses TRBV27 and TRBJ2-2; 14 nucleotides align to TRBD2. Germline values: CDR1 MNHEY, CDR2 SMNVEV (reference sequence). The CDR3 contains 18 residues. V was pared by 5 bases and J by 6 bases, with 11 bases of the junction left unmatched. CDR3 residues: CASSTFGLAGGSAGELFF. The CDR3 coding sequence is TGTGCCAGCAGTACCTTCGGACTAGCGGGAGGATCTGCCGGGGAGCTGTTTTTT.

The chain couples TRBV6-8 to TRBJ2-5; D may be TRBD2 (6 bases). Germline CDR1 reads MNHGY; CDR2 reads SAAAGT. V was clipped by 6 bases and J by 5 bases, with 16 bases between them. The CDR3 spans 14 residues. This CDR3 reads CASSPTSGVETQYF. CDR3 nucleotide sequence: TGTGCCAGCAGCCCAACGTCGGGGGTGGAGACCCAGTACTTC.

V usage is TRBV18 and J usage is TRBJ2-3, with a tentative D call TRBD2 (6 bases). The CDR3 contains 15 residues. From germline, CDR1 is KGHSH and CDR2 LQKENI. The V end lost 3 bases, the J end lost 13 bases, and 23 bases lay between the germline ends. The CDR3 is CASSPPGRLLGYKYF. Here the CDR3 DNA reads TGTGCCAGCTCACCGCCGGGGAGGTTACTAGGTTATAAGTATTTT.

This sequence joins TRBV6-6 and TRBJ2-7; 7 nucleotides line up with TRBD1. This CDR3 is built from 14 residues. CDR1 MNHNY and CDR2 SVGAGI come from the germline V gene (reference sequence). V was clipped by 2 bases and J by 3 bases; unmatched bases: 4. The CDR3 spells CASSYDRALYEQYF. CDR3 DNA: TGTGCCAGCAGTTACGACAGGGCCCTCTACGAGCAGTACTTC.

This chain connects TRBV5-6 to TRBJ2-7; 9 nucleotides align to TRBD2. Germline V lookup: CDR1 SGHDT, CDR2 YYEEEE. The CDR3 is 14 residues long. Unmatched junction bases numbered 8, after V lost 0 bases and J lost 10 bases. CDR3 nucleotide sequence: TGTGCCAGCAGCTTGGGGGCTAGCGGGGCGACACAGTACTTC. It codes for CASSLGASGATQYF.

Here the CDR3 DNA reads TGTGCCAGCAGCTTGGGAGGGCGGTCCGGGGAGCTGTTTTTT. It is translated as CASSLGGRSGELFF. The rearrangement joins TRBV5-5 to TRBJ2-2; TRBD2 might be the D (5 bases). Trimming cost V 0 bases and J 6 bases, with 9 bases left between them. The CDR3 has 14 amino acids. Germline CDR1 is SGHKS and CDR2 is YYEKEE (reference sequence). The variable domain in full, with the rest retrieved from reference TRBV5-5 and TRBJ2-2, is DAGVTQSPTHLIKTRGQQVTLRCSPISGHKSVSWYQQVLGQGPQFIFQYYEKEERGRGNFPDRFSARQFPNYSSELNVNALLLGDSALYLCASSLGGRSGELFFGEGSRLTVL.

The chain links TRBV6-1 to TRBJ2-1, with 8 positions matching TRBD2. J lost 3 bases, V lost 6 bases, and 7 bases had no gene match. Germline-derived CDR1 and CDR2 are MNHNS and SASEGT. The CDR3 totals 15 residues. The CDR3 here is CASRRTGGDYNEQFF. The CDR3 nucleotides are TGTGCCAGCAGGAGGACGGGGGGGGACTACAATGAGCAGTTCTTC.

This rearrangement joins TRBV9 to TRBJ2-7, with 9 bases aligning to TRBD2. CDR3 size: 16 residues. Germline V gene lookup returns CDR1 SGDLS and CDR2 YYNGEE. V gave up 3 bases and J gave up 5 bases; unmatched junction bases: 12. The CDR3 bases are TGTGCCAGCAGCGGCCCCATTTCTAGCGGGACCAACGAGCAGTACTTC. Its protein is CASSGPISSGTNEQYF.

The chain carries TRBV7-2 and TRBJ2-4, with D hard to call. V dropped 1 base and J dropped 6 bases, with 13 bases sitting between them. Germline V CDR1 and CDR2: SGHTA, FQGNSA. This CDR3 has 15 amino acids. The CDR3 region is CASSLGRYERNIQYF. The CDR3 DNA reads TGTGCCAGCAGCTTAGGGAGATACGAACGAAACATTCAGTACTTC.

This clone was observed a handful of times. The chain is built from TRBV30 and TRBJ1-4, with 7 bases matching TRBD1. Losses at the gene ends were 1 base for V and 0 bases for J; bases not matched to a gene: 8. The germline V gene encodes CDR1 GTSNPN and CDR2 SVGIG (reference sequence). The CDR3 is 17 amino acids. The CDR3 nucleotides read TGTGCCTGGAGTGCCCGGAGACAGGGCGCAACTAATGAAAAACTGTTTTTT. Translation gives CAWSARRQGATNEKLFF.

This chain links TRBV5-4 with TRBJ2-7; D uncertain. CDR1 is SGHNT and CDR2 is YYREEE in the germline V gene (reference sequence). CDR3 length: 11 amino acids. Trimming removed 3 bases from V and 3 bases from J, with 4 bases in between. The CDR3, as DNA: TGTGCCAGCAGCTCCTACTACGAGCAGTACTTC. Translation gives CASSSYYEQYF. Filled out from reference TRBV5-4 and TRBJ2-7, the complete variable domain reads ETGVTQSPTHLIKTRGQQVTLRCSSQSGHNTVSWYQQALGQGPQFIFQYYREEENGRGNFPPRFSGLQFPNYSSELNVNALELDDSALYLCASSSYYEQYFGPGTRLTVT.

The V and J genes are TRBV19 and TRBJ2-7; 14 positions match TRBD2. V lost 5 bases, J lost 2 bases, and 2 bases stayed unmatched. CDR3 length equals 15 residues. Germline CDR1 is LNHDA and CDR2 is SQIVND (reference sequence). CDR3 residues: CASSEGLAGAYEQYF. CDR3 DNA sequence: TGTGCCAGTAGTGAGGGACTAGCGGGGGCCTACGAGCAGTACTTC.